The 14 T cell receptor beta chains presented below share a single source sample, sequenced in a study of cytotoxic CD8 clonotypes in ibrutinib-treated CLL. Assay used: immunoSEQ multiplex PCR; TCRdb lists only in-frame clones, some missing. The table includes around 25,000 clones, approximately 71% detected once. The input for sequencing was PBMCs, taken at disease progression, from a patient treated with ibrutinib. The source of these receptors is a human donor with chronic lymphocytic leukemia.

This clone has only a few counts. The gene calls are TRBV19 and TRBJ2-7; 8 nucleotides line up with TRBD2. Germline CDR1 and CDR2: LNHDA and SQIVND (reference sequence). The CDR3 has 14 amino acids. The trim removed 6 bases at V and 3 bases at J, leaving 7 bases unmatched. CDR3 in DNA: TGTGCCAGTAGGACTAGCGAGACCAGCTACGAGCAGTACTTC. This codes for CASRTSETSYEQYF.

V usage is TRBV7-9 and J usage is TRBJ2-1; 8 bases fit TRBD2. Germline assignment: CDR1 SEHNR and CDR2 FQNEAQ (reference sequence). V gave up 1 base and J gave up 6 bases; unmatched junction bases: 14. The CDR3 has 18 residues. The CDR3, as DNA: TGTGCCAGCAGCTTAGTACTAGCGGTCCTCAACACGGGCAATGAGCAGTTCTTC. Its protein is CASSLVLAVLNTGNEQFF. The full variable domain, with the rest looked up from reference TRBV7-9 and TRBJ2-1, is DTGVSQNPRHKITKRGQNVTFRCDPISEHNRLYWYRQTLGQGPEFLTYFQNEAQLEKSRLLSDRFSAERPKGSFSTLEIQRTEQGDSAMYLCASSLVLAVLNTGNEQFFGPGTRLTVL.

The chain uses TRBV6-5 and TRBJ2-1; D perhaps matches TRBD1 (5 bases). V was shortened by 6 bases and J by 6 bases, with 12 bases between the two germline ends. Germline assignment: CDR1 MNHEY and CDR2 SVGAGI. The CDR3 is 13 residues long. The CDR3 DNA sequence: TGTGCCAGCAGCCGACGACAGTTCAATGAGCAGTTCTTC. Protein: CASSRRQFNEQFF.

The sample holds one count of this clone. CDR3 sequence reads: CASSLDSEAFF. CDR3 DNA sequence: TGTGCCAGCAGCTTGGACTCTGAAGCTTTCTTT. The rearrangement uses TRBV7-9 and TRBJ1-1; no clear D gene. The CDR3 has 11 amino acids. V was trimmed by 3 bases and J by 6 bases, leaving 5 bases between them. Germline V gene lookup returns CDR1 SEHNR and CDR2 FQNEAQ (reference sequence).

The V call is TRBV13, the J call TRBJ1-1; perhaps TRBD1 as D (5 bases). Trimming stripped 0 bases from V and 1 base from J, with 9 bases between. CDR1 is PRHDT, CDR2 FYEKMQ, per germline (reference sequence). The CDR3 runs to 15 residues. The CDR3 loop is CASSLGRGTNTEAFF. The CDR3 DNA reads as TGTGCCAGCAGCTTAGGCCGAGGGACGAACACTGAAGCTTTCTTT.

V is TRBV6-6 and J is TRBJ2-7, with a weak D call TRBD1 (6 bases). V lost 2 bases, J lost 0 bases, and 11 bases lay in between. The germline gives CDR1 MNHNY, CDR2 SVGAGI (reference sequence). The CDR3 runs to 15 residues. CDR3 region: CASSYGTPSSYEQYF. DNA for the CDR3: TGTGCCAGCAGTTACGGGACACCGAGCTCCTACGAGCAGTACTTC.

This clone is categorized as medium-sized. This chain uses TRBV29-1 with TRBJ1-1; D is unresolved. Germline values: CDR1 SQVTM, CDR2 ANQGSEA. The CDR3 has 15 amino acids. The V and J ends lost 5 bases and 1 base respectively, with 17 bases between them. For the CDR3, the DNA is TGCAGCGTTCCCTCCCGACTGGCCGGGAACACTGAAGCTTTCTTT. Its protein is CSVPSRLAGNTEAFF.

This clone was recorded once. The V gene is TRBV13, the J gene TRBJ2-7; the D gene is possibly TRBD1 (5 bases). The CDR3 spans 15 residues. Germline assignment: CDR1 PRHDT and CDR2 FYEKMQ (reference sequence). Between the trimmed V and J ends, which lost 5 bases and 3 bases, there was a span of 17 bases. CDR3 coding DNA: TGTGCCAGCAGCCCCCCACCACGACAGTACTACGAGCAGTACTTC. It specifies CASSPPPRQYYEQYF.

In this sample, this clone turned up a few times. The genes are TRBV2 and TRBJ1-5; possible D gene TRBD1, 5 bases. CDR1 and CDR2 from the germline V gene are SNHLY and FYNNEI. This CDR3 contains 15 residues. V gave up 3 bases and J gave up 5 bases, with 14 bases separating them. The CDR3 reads CASSDRDRPYQPQHF. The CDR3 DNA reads TGTGCCAGCAGTGACCGGGACCGTCCATATCAGCCCCAGCATTTT.

The CDR3 sequence is CASSLVPGANEKLFF. In nucleotides, the CDR3 is TGCGCCAGCAGCTTGGTTCCAGGGGCTAATGAAAAACTGTTTTTT. This chain links TRBV5-1 with TRBJ1-4; perhaps TRBD1 as D (6 bases). With 0 bases removed from V and 3 bases from J, the gap between germline ends came to 9 bases. Germline-derived CDR1 and CDR2 are SGHRS and YFSETQ. The CDR3 extends over 15 amino acids.

Here the CDR3 DNA reads TGTGCCAGCAGCCAAGAGCTGGGTAACTATGGCTACACCTTC. Protein product: CASSQELGNYGYTF. The chain combines TRBV4-2 with TRBJ1-2; D is ambiguous. Germline V gene data show CDR1 as LGHNA and CDR2 as YNFKEQ. V lost 0 bases and J lost 1, with 6 bases in between. The CDR3 sequence is 14 residues long.

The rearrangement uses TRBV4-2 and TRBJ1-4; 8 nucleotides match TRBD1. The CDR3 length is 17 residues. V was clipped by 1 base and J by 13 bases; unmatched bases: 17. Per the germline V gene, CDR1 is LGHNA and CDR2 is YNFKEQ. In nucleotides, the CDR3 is TGTGCCAGCAGCCAAGGGGGTTTGGACAGGGCCTCGAAAGGACTGTTTTTT. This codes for CASSQGGLDRASKGLFF.

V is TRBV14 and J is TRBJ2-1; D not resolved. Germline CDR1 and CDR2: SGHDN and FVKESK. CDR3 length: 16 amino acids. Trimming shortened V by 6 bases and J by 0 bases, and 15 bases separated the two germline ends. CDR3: CASRGTGPSSYNEQFF. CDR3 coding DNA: TGTGCCAGCAGGGGAACCGGGCCGAGCTCCTACAATGAGCAGTTCTTC.

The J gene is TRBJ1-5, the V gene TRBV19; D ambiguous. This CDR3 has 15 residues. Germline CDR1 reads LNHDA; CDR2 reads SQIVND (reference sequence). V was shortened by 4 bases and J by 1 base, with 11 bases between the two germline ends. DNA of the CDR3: TGTGCCAGTAGTAGTTACAGAGAAAGCAATCAGCCCCAGCATTTT. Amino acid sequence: CASSSYRESNQPQHF.